This TCR beta chain was identified during a study of blood T cell repertoires in COVID-19. Study-wide background: Some COVID-19 samples were acute and others convalescent; all came from the United States, Italy and Spain.

Individuals aged roughly 18 to 90 years were recruited from 24 US areas. Participants' own reports of clinical history determined their cohort assignment. V was clipped by 6 bases and J by 1 base, with 12 bases between them. Germline CDR1 and CDR2: KGHSH and LQKENI. The CDR3 loop spans 14 amino acids. The repertoire was sequenced with immunoSEQ multiplex PCR; TCRdb's copy has only in-frame clones and lacks some. The data contain roughly 140,000 clones, 84% of them singletons. The TCR was taken from a man aged 45-65 years in a cohort exposed to, infected with or recovered from COVID-19 (not recorded which). The V and J genes are TRBV18 and TRBJ1-1; D gene unclear. Sequenced input: PBMCs or T cells enriched from blood (not recorded which). The DNA of the CDR3 is TGTGCCAGCTCTCCAGACACGAAGAACACTGAAGCTTTCTTT. It specifies CASSPDTKNTEAFF.